The entry below gives a single TCR beta chain sequence along with its context. No antigen is known for it. No base quality values were provided; no much bigger clone lies one nucleotide off. TCR beta CDR3 regions were sequenced from DNA using the immunoSEQ Assay. Regarding the original processing steps: To compute T cell density, TCR beta template counts were normalized to usable DNA, which was estimated by amplifying housekeeping genes. Richness was estimated using the preseqR package, with extrapolation to 400,000 templates for PBMC samples and to 120,000 templates for tissue samples. Clonality was defined by subtracting Pielou's evenness from one. Tissue-enriched TCRs were identified by differential abundance testing using productive amino-acid clonotypes, minimum total count 5 and alpha 0.1. The Jaccard Index and the Morisita Overlap Index were used to measure repertoire overlap between compartments. GLIPH grouped TCR beta CDR3s together with public tetramer-defined viral CDR3s, and a viral motif had to include at least three viral sequences and also show V-gene enrichment. TCRdb re-hosts the immuneACCESS table, in-frame sequences only. Its copies lack some clones; in the studies checked, an unresolved V gene accounts for under half of them, and the cause for the rest is not known. Clone size and V and J calls were adopted from that table, with D and trimming inferred from the DNA. The sample table lists some 19,000 clones, about 93% of them with a count of one. Jointly, the top ten make up roughly 3.9% of the sample.

The sample originates from a study of T cells in localized non-small cell lung cancer (dated by TCRdb to 2020 to 2022). Turning to the overall study: Comparing tumors with uninvolved tumor-adjacent lungs, the study looked at the T cell repertoires of over 200 patients with early-stage NSCLC. NSCLC patients had a mean age of around 66 years, and about 140 were male and 107 female. All 230 or so NSCLC patients in the cohort were treatment-naive and had localized lung tumors that were resected. Overall results and qualifications from the work: Uninvolved tumor-adjacent lung showed the highest T cell clonality, higher than tumor, which suggests more focused antigenic responses in the uninvolved tumor-adjacent lung. Since the design was exploratory, TCR variables were selected using unadjusted p-values with no false-discovery rate correction. Because multi-region sequencing of the tumors was not done, intratumor heterogeneity could not be ruled out. Longer overall survival was associated with higher T cell density in blood, whereas shorter survival was associated with higher clonality in adjacent lung. A median of roughly 60 of the top 100 tumor clones were detected in paired uninvolved adjacent lung, and 28 of these tumor clones were also found among the top 100 clones of the paired uninvolved adjacent lung.

Via the germline V gene (reference sequence), CDR1 is LNHDA and CDR2 SQIVND. Trimming takes 3 bases from V and 1 base from J, and the germline ends sit 7 bases apart. Spanning cysteine to phenylalanine, the CDR3 consists of 13 amino acids. The kept DNA is CDR3 alone, 39 bases in frame from the first base. At diagnosis, peripheral blood, uninvolved tumor-adjacent lung and tumor were collected and stored as a combination of fresh-frozen and FFPE material. Blood samples were analyzed as peripheral blood mononuclear cells for TCR repertoire profiling. This sequence uses TRBV19 and TRBJ2-7; the D region is possibly TRBD1 or TRBD2, each matching across 5 bases. This specimen consisted of peripheral blood, obtained before any cancer treatment. The origin of this receptor is a male donor at least 60 years old with stage I squamous cell lung carcinoma. The CDR3 protein is CASSMGDSYEQYF. The DNA reads TGTGCCAGTAGTATGGGGGATTCCTACGAGCAGTACTTC.